This is a list of T cell receptor beta chains from one sample in a study of blood T cell repertoires in COVID-19. Only in-frame clones appear in the TCRdb table, and some are missing; sequencing was by immunoSEQ multiplex PCR. The table includes 150,000 to 200,000 clones, roughly nine tenths detected once. Sequencing was performed on peripheral blood. The receptor set was obtained from a woman aged 60-75 years with COVID-19, enrolled during active disease. Each CDR3 is given with its conserved first and last residue. A D gene is named only where the DNA matches it firmly. Expanded clones are given a class, and other clones once, few, many or no size at all.

J gene	clone size	V gene	D gene	CDR3 DNA	CDR3 protein
TRBJ1-5	NA	TRBV12-5	NA	TGTGCTAGTGGTCCCCTTAGCAATCAGCCCCAGCATTTT	CASGPLSNQPQHF
TRBJ2-7	NA	TRBV7-2	TRBD1	TGTGCCAGCAGCTCTCCGGGACAGGGGTCGCAGCAGTACTTC	CASSSPGQGSQQYF
TRBJ2-7	NA	TRBV6-5	TRBD1	TGTGCCAGCAGCAGACGGACAGGGGACTACGAGCAGTACTTC	CASSRRTGDYEQYF
TRBJ1-1	few	TRBV7-8	NA	TGTGCCAGCAGCTCAGGGGTCCACACTGAAGCTTTCTTT	CASSSGVHTEAFF
TRBJ1-1	NA	TRBV5-1	NA	TGCGCCAGCAGCTTCGACTACAGGGCCCCGAACACTGAAGCTTTCTTT	CASSFDYRAPNTEAFF
TRBJ1-3	NA	TRBV5-1	NA	TGCGCCAGCAGCTTGGGGACACAGACTGGAAACACCATATATTTT	CASSLGTQTGNTIYF
TRBJ1-4	few	TRBV9	TRBD1	TGTGCCAGCAGCGCCGGGACAGGGGGTCTCGCTAATGAAAAACTGTTTTTT	CASSAGTGGLANEKLFF
TRBJ1-2	NA	TRBV25-1	NA	TGTGCCAGCAGTGAAGGCCTTTCCTATGGCTACACCTTC	CASSEGLSYGYTF
TRBJ1-1	NA	TRBV5-1	NA	TGCGCCAGCAGCTTGACAGCCATGAACACTGAAGCTTTCTTT	CASSLTAMNTEAFF
TRBJ2-3	NA	TRBV9	TRBD2	TGTGCCAGCAGCGTAGCTCTTCTGGGCGGGAGCTCTTGGGGCACAGATACGCAGTATTTT	CASSVALLGGSSWGTDTQYF
TRBJ2-1	NA	TRBV19	NA	TGTGCCAGTAGCCAAACGCCAGGAGGAGGCAATGAGCAGTTCTTC	CASSQTPGGGNEQFF
TRBJ2-1	few	TRBV7-2	TRBD2	TGTGCCAGCAGCTTAGATGCGGGAGGGTTACGGGAGCAGTTCTTC	CASSLDAGGLREQFF
TRBJ1-4	few	TRBV15	NA	TGTGCCACCAGCAGAGTGGGCCTGAAGGAAAAACTGTTTTTT	CATSRVGLKEKLFF
TRBJ2-2	NA	TRBV3-1/TRBV3-2	TRBD2	TGTGCCAGCAGCCCCCGGGGAGCGGGAGAGGGCACCGGGGAGCTGTTTTTT	CASSPRGAGEGTGELFF
TRBJ2-7	NA	TRBV30	NA	TGTGCCTGGAGCAAGACAGGTAACGAGCAGTACTTC	CAWSKTGNEQYF
TRBJ2-7	NA	TRBV4-1	TRBD2	TGCGCCAGCAGCCAAGAGGCTAGCGGATCCTACGAGCAGTACTTC	CASSQEASGSYEQYF
TRBJ2-7	few	TRBV4-3	NA	TGCGCCAGCAGCCAAGCAGGGGGGACGTACGAGCAGTACTTC	CASSQAGGTYEQYF
TRBJ2-3	NA	TRBV13	NA	TGTGCCAGCAGCTTAGGGGTTTTGGGGGCTGATACAGATACGCAGTATTTT	CASSLGVLGADTDTQYF
TRBJ1-1	NA	TRBV7-2	NA	TGTGCCAGCACCCCAAGGGCCAGGGAGGGCCTAAGCTTATTCTTT	CASTPRAREGLSLFF
TRBJ2-7	NA	TRBV6-2/TRBV6-3	NA	TGTGCCAGCAGTTACCTCGGGGGCTCCTACGAGCAGTACTTC	CASSYLGGSYEQYF
TRBJ1-5	NA	TRBV12-5	TRBD1	TGTGCTAGTGGCCCCGGGACAGTTAGGGATCAGCCCCAGCATTTT	CASGPGTVRDQPQHF
TRBJ1-5	NA	TRBV10-3	NA	TGTGCCATCAGTGGAGGGACCTTTGGTGGGAGGGAGGAGCCCCAGCATTTT	CAISGGTFGGREEPQHF
TRBJ2-3	NA	TRBV6-1	NA	TGTGCCAGCAGTGAGAGGGTGACAGATACGCAGTATTTT	CASSERVTDTQYF
TRBJ1-1	once	TRBV7-8	NA	TGTGCCAGCAGCCCGGGCCCAGGGGTAGCTTTCTTT	CASSPGPGVAFF
TRBJ2-5	NA	TRBV28	NA	TGTGCCAGCAGTCGACTCGGCGGGAAATTGGAGACCCAGTACTTC	CASSRLGGKLETQYF
TRBJ1-5	NA	TRBV19	NA	TGTGCCACACGGGGGACGCAGGGTTATAGCAATCAGCCCCAGCATTTT	CATRGTQGYSNQPQHF
TRBJ2-5	NA	TRBV27	TRBD2	TGTGCCACCGGGCCTAGCGGGGGGACCCAGTACTTC	CATGPSGGTQYF
TRBJ2-1	NA	TRBV14	NA	TGTGCCAGCAGCCAACTCCATGTTAGCTCCTACAATGAGCAGTTCTTC	CASSQLHVSSYNEQFF
TRBJ2-6	NA	TRBV27	NA	TGTGCCAGCAGTTTCGCTGGGGCCAACGTCCTGACTTTC	CASSFAGANVLTF
TRBJ2-2	NA	TRBV27	TRBD2	TGTGCCAGCACACAGGTCCGGGAGGCCTTCACCGGGGAGCTGTTTTTT	CASTQVREAFTGELFF
TRBJ2-7	NA	TRBV5-1	TRBD1	TGCGCCAGCAGCCCCCGGGACAGGGAGTACGAGCAGTACTTC	CASSPRDREYEQYF
TRBJ1-1	NA	TRBV5-1	TRBD1	TGCGCCAGCAGCGGCGGACAGGGGGCCGTCACTGAAGCTTTCTTT	CASSGGQGAVTEAFF
TRBJ2-7	NA	TRBV28	TRBD1	TGTGCCAGCAGTTCTTCACAGGGGGCTGGGGAGCAGTACTTC	CASSSSQGAGEQYF
TRBJ2-7	NA	TRBV7-2	TRBD2	TGTGCCAGCAGTCCTCTTGGACTAGCGGGAGCCCACGAGCAGTACTTC	CASSPLGLAGAHEQYF